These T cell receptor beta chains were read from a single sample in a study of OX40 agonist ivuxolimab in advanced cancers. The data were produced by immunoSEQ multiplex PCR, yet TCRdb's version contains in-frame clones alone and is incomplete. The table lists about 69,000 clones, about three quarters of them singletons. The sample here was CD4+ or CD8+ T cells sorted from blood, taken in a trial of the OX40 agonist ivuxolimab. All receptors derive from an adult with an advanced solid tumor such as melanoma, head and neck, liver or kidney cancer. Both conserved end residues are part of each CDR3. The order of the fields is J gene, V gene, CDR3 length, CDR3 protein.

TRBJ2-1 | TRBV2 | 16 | CATILHRDSSYNEQFF
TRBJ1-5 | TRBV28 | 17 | CASSLDRDRYSNQPQHF
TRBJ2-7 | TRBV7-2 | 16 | CASSTRAPRGTYEQYF
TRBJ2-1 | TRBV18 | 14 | CASSTREGGDEQFF
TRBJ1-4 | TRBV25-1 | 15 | CASSDGTGLHEKLFF
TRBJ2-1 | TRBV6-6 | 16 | CASSVALAAAYNEQFF
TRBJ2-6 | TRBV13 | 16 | CASSLAGGNGANVLTF
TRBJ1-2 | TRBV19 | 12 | CASAPTVYGYTF
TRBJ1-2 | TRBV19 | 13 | CASSNRANYGYTF
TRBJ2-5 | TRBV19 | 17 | CASSRVLAGGLQETQYF
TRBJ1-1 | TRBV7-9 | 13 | CASSWGGGTEAFF
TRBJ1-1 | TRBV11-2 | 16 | CASSLGPGSVNTEAFF
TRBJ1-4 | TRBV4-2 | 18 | CASSQGGGGPATNEKLFF
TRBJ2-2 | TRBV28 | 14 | CASARQGDTGELFF
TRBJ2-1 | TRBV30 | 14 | CAWRRGGSYNEQFF
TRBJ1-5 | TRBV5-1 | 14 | CASSLGGNNQPQHF
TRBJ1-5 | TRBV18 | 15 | CASSPPGSGNQPQHF
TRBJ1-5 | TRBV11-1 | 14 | CASSLGRSNQPQHF
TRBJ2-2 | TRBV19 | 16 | CASSTGAQLNTGELFF
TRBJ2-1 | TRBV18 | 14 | CASYAGTGANEQFF
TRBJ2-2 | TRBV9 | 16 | CASSVALATNTGELFF
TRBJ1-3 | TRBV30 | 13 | CAGGGSSGNTIYF
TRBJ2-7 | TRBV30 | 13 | CAWKGAGLYEQYF
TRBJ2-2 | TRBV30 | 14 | CAWSVTGGTGELFF
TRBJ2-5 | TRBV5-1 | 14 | CASSLAGNGETQYF
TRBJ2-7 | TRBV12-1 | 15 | CASSFVGGGAYEQYF
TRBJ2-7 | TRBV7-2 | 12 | CASSLDFYEQYF
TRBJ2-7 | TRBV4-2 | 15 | CASSPWTSGSREQYF
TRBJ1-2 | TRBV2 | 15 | CASRSDRASGYGYTF
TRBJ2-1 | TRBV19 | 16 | CASSYSGTSGSLEQFF
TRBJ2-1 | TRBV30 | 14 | CAWSGASGYNEQFF
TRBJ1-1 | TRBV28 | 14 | CASSPPTGNTEAFF
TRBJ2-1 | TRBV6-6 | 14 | CASSYSRAANEQFF
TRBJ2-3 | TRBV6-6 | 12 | CASRTSTDTQYF
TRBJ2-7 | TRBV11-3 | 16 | CASSLVRHRGRGEQYF
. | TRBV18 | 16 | CASSLGTGRRGYEQYF
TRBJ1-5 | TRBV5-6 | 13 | CASSFGINQPQHF
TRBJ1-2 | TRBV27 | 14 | CASSPNGGNYGYTF
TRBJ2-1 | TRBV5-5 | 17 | CASSLLPDRVVYNEQFF
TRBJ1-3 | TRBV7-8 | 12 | CASSWERDTIYF
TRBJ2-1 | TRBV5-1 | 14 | CASSLVGEYNEQFF